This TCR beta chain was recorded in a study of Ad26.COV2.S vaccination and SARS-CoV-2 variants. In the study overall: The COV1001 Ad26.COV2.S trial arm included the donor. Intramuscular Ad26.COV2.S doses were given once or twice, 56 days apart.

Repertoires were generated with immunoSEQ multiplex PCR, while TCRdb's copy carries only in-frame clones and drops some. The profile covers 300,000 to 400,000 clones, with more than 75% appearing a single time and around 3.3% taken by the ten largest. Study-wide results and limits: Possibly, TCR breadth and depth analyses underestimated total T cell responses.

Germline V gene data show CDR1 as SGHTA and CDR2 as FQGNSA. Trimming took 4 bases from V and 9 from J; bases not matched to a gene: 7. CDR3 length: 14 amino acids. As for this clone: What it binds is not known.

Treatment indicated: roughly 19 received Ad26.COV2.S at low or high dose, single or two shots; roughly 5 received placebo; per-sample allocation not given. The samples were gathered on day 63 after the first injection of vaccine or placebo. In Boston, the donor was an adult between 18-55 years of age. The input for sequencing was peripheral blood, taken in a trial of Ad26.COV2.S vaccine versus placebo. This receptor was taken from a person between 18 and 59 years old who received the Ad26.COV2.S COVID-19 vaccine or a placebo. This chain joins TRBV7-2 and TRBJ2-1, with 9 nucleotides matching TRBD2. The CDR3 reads CASSSRASGIEQFF. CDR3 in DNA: TGTGCCAGCAGCTCCCGGGCTAGCGGGATTGAGCAGTTCTTC.